Listed here are 30 T cell receptor beta chains from one sample, sequenced in a study of T cell clonality in common variable immunodeficiency. Points from the study as a whole: Fewer deletions and N-nucleotide insertions were reportedly seen in common variable immunodeficiency TCR beta sequences.

The antigens these receptors bind are not known. Data came from immunoSEQ multiplex PCR; TCRdb stores just in-frame clones and leaves some out. In total the sample includes around 25,000 clones, none of them seen once. The sample taken for sequencing was peripheral blood mononuclear cells. Source of these receptors: a human donor with common variable immunodeficiency.

This clone appeared many times. The CDR3 end falls 3 residues outside the read, so it is completed with the germline J gene. The chain is built from TRBV20-1 and TRBJ2-3; 11 bases line up with TRBD2. V gave up 0 bases and J gave up 1 base; unmatched junction bases: 0. CDR1 is DFQATT and CDR2 is SNEGSKA in the germline V gene (reference sequence). The CDR3 spans 15 residues. CDR3 residues: CSAREGLAGTDTQYF. Incomplete CDR3 DNA: TGCAGTGCTAGAGAGGGACTAGCGGGCACAGATACG.

In this sample, this clone turned up many times. The read stops 3 residues short of the end of the CDR3; the missing end is completed from the germline J gene. The chain carries TRBV18 and TRBJ2-7, with 11 bases fitting TRBD2. The CDR3 loop spans 15 amino acids. The trim removed 3 bases at V and 4 bases at J, leaving 5 bases unmatched. Germline V lookup: CDR1 KGHSH, CDR2 LQKENI. Incomplete CDR3 DNA: TGTGCCAGCTCACCGCGGACTAGCGGGCCTTACGAG. This encodes CASSPRTSGPYE. From start to end, the CDR3 is CASSPRTSGPYEQYF.

This clone was found many times. The missing CDR3 end, 3 residues past where the read stops, is filled in from the germline J gene. The chain employs TRBV7-2 and TRBJ1-2; D gene unclear. The CDR3 runs to 13 residues. Germline V gives CDR1 SGHTA, CDR2 FQGNSA. The ends were cut back, 0 bases at V and 3 bases at J, with 5 bases in the middle. The CDR3 loop is CASSLAPDYGYTF. The part of the CDR3 DNA that was read is TGTGCCAGCAGCTTAGCCCCGGACTATGGC.

This clone was seen only a few times. The sequenced fragment ends 3 residues before the CDR3 boundary, so the rest is inferred from the germline J gene. The chain combines TRBV5-1 with TRBJ1-2, with 7 positions matching TRBD1. Per germline, CDR1 SGHRS and CDR2 YFSETQ. Losses at the gene ends were 0 bases for V and 4 bases for J; bases not matched to a gene: 6. There are 15 residues in the CDR3. CDR3: CASSLEGGGSYGYTF. CDR3 bases read: TGCGCCAGCAGCTTGGAAGGGGGCGGTAGCTATGGC.

At least ten counts were recorded for this clone. From the germline J gene comes the end of the CDR3, since the read stops 3 residues before it. The chain is built from TRBV12-3 or TRBV12-4 and TRBJ2-3; TRBD2 aligns across 10 bases. V was pared by 7 bases and J by 3 bases, with 10 bases of the junction left unmatched. The CDR3 totals 16 residues. The covered CDR3 bases are TGTGCCAGCAAGGAATATAGCGGGGGGACGACAGATACG. Translated: CASKEYSGGTTDT. The entire CDR3 is CASKEYSGGTTDTQYF.

Worth noting for this clone: The read ends 3 residues shy of where the CDR3 ends; the end is completed using the germline J gene. The rearrangement joins TRBV7-8 to TRBJ2-3; TRBD2 agrees at 10 bases. The V gene's germline CDR1 is SGHVS and CDR2 FQNEAQ. Trimming removed 3 bases from V and 1 base from J; junction bases left unmatched: 7. The CDR3 spans 17 residues. CDR3 DNA (partial): TGTGCCAGCAGCTTCTTAGCGGGAGGACGAGGCACAGATACG. Protein: CASSFLAGGRGTDT. The whole CDR3 protein is CASSFLAGGRGTDTQYF.

This clone appeared many times. Read sequence stops 3 residues before the CDR3 end, and the germline J gene provides the missing end. V gene TRBV29-1 combines with J gene TRBJ2-2; possible D gene TRBD2, 5 bases. The V and J ends lost 5 bases and 3 bases respectively, with 10 bases between them. The CDR3 is made up of 13 amino acids. Germline CDR1 SQVTM, CDR2 ANQGSEA. CDR3 DNA (partial): TGCAGCGTTCGTCGGCGGGACACCGGGGAG. It yields the protein CSVRRRDTGE. The entire CDR3 reads CSVRRRDTGELFF.

This clone was observed a few times. The CDR3 extends 3 residues past the end of the read, so its final part is completed from the germline J gene. The gene calls are TRBV19 and TRBJ1-4; D may be TRBD1 (6 bases). The CDR3 covers 13 residues. Germline V gene sequence: CDR1 LNHDA, CDR2 SQIVND (reference sequence). With 7 bases removed from V and 8 bases from J, the gap between germline ends came to 14 bases. CDR3 loop: CASTGDTKEKLFF. The CDR3 bases that were read are TGTGCCAGTACTGGGGACACAAAGGAAAAA.

This clone came up many times. The read ends 3 residues early relative to the CDR3; the germline J gene fills the gap. The chain couples TRBV7-6 to TRBJ2-3; D not resolved. Germline V CDR1 and CDR2: SGHVS, FNYEAQ. The ends were cut back, 2 bases at V and 0 bases at J, with 9 bases in the middle. The CDR3 is 15 residues long. This CDR3 is CASSLLPTSTDTQYF. The DNA read from the CDR3 is TGTGCCAGCAGCTTACTCCCTACGAGCACAGATACG.

Details on this clone: Coverage ceases 3 residues before the CDR3 finishes, and the germline J gene fills in the end. The chain carries TRBV5-1 and TRBJ2-7; 9 bases map to TRBD2. The CDR3 length is 16 residues. Germline trimming cut 1 base from V and 1 base from J; bases unmatched to any gene: 6. The germline CDR1 and CDR2 sequences are SGHRS and YFSETQ. CDR3 bases read: TGCGCCAGCAGCTTGAGTAGCGGGGGAGGGTCCTACGAG. Amino acids: CASSLSSGGGSYE. The whole CDR3 sequence is CASSLSSGGGSYEQYF.

This clone was observed at least ten times. The read terminates 3 residues before the CDR3 end, so the remaining end is supplied by the germline J gene. The V and J genes are TRBV5-1 and TRBJ2-1, with unresolved D. The CDR3 is 13 amino acids. CDR1 is SGHRS, CDR2 YFSETQ, per germline. V was trimmed by 0 bases and J by 6 bases, leaving 7 bases between them. Partial CDR3 DNA: TGCGCCAGCAGCTTGGACCGAGGCAATGAG. This translates into CASSLDRGNE. The whole CDR3 protein reads CASSLDRGNEQFF.

This clone has ten or more counts. Read sequence stops 3 residues before the CDR3 end, and the germline J gene provides the missing end. The genes are TRBV6-2 or TRBV6-3 and TRBJ2-7; 7 bases map to TRBD1. The CDR3 runs to 14 residues. Germline CDR1 reads MNHEY; CDR2 reads SVGEGT. J gave up 2 bases and V 5 bases, and 6 bases lay outside the gene matches. The sequenced CDR3 bases are TGTGCCAGCAGTAGACGACAGGGCCCCTACGAG. As protein: CASSRRQGPYE. The full CDR3 protein is CASSRRQGPYEQYF.

This clone was observed many times. The CDR3 end is not reached by the read, which stops 3 residues before it; the germline J gene fills it in. The chain links TRBV5-6 to TRBJ2-5; perhaps TRBD2 as D (6 bases). The CDR3 contains 15 residues. Per germline, CDR1 SGHDT and CDR2 YYEEEE. V was clipped by 0 bases and J by 3 bases, with 12 bases between them. The CDR3 reads CASSLAQGGKETQYF. The part of the CDR3 DNA that was read is TGTGCCAGCAGCTTGGCGCAGGGAGGAAAAGAGACC. The whole variable domain, filled in from reference TRBV5-6 and TRBJ2-5, reads DAGVTQSPTHLIKTRGQQVTLRCSPKSGHDTVSWYQQALGQGPQFIFQYYEEEERQRGNFPDRFSGHQFPNYSSELNVNALLLGDSALYLCASSLAQGGKETQYFGPGTRLLVL.

This clone was seen a few times. CDR3 DNA (partial): TGTGCCAGCACCCCGGGACAGGGGACGAGGGCTGCA. Its protein product is CASTPGQGTRAA. The full CDR3 reads CASTPGQGTRAAAFF. The rearrangement uses TRBV2 and TRBJ1-1, with TRBD1 matching over 10 bases. The sequence runs out 3 residues before the end of the CDR3; the remainder is reconstructed from the germline J gene. This CDR3 spans 15 amino acids. Germline CDR1 is SNHLY and CDR2 is FYNNEI. The entire variable domain, with the rest obtained from reference TRBV2 and TRBJ1-1, is as follows: EPEVTQTPSHQVTQMGQEVILRCVPISNHLYFYWYRQILGQKVEFLVSFYNNEISEKSEIFDDQFSVERPDGSNFTLKIRSTKLEDSAMYFCASTPGQGTRAAAFFGQGTRLTVV.

This clone was seen repeatedly, ten times or more. The read is 3 residues too short to cover the CDR3 end, so that end is filled in from the germline J gene. This chain links TRBV15 with TRBJ2-7; TRBD1 is a possible D gene (6 bases). V lost 3 bases to trimming and J lost 3 bases, with 9 bases between them. The germline V gene has CDR1 LNHNV and CDR2 YYDKDF (reference sequence). This CDR3 has 13 amino acids. The covered CDR3 bases are TGTGCCACCAGCAGTGGGGACAACTACGAG. It specifies CATSSGDNYE. The CDR3 in its entirety is CATSSGDNYEQYF.

The sample holds many counts of this clone. The CDR3 is cut off 3 residues early in the read; its end comes from the germline J gene. The chain recombines TRBV27 with TRBJ2-3; 9 bases line up with TRBD1. CDR1 and CDR2 from the germline V gene are MNHEY and SMNVEV (reference sequence). V gave up 3 bases and J gave up 2 bases; unmatched junction bases: 6. The CDR3 spans 16 residues. Incomplete CDR3 DNA: TGTGCCAGCAGTTTGCCCGGGACAGGGCTCACAGATACG. This gives the protein CASSLPGTGLTDT. The CDR3 in full is CASSLPGTGLTDTQYF.

This clone was counted many times. The DNA ends 3 residues before the CDR3 does, and the rest of the CDR3 is filled in from the germline J gene. The V call is TRBV6-2 or TRBV6-3, the J call TRBJ2-2; 9 positions match TRBD1. Trimming at V came to 6 bases and at J to 5 bases, leaving 7 bases not matched to a gene. Germline V gene lookup returns CDR1 MNHEY and CDR2 SVGEGT. CDR3 length: 15 residues. The CDR3 bases that were read are TGTGCCAGCAGACAGACCGGGACAGGGACCGGGGAG. Amino acids: CASRQTGTGTGE. Given in full, the CDR3 is CASRQTGTGTGELFF.

As for this clone: Read sequence stops 3 residues before the CDR3 end, and the germline J gene provides the missing end. This chain links TRBV20-1 with TRBJ1-1, with TRBD1 matching over 7 bases. Germline-derived CDR1 and CDR2 are DFQATT and SNEGSKA (reference sequence). Germline trimming cut 3 bases from V and 1 base from J; bases unmatched to any gene: 5. This CDR3 region has 14 residues. The covered CDR3 bases are TGCAGTGCTAGGCTCAGGGGGAAGAACACTGAA. It codes for CSARLRGKNTE. The full CDR3 protein is CSARLRGKNTEAFF.

Points on this clone: The observed sequence ends 3 residues before the CDR3 terminus, with the missing tail filled in from the germline J gene. The rearrangement uses TRBV11-2 and TRBJ2-7; the match to TRBD1 covers 11 bases. V shed 5 bases and J 3 bases; nucleotides not matched to a gene: 0. This CDR3 contains 13 residues. Germline lookup yields CDR1 SGHAT and CDR2 FQNNGV. CDR3 bases read: TGTGCCAGCAGCGGGACAGGGGGCTACGAG. Translated, it gives CASSGTGGYE. The whole CDR3 region reads CASSGTGGYEQYF.

This clone came up many times. The CDR3 is cut off 3 residues early in the read; its end comes from the germline J gene. J is TRBJ2-5 and V is TRBV20-1; D unclear. The CDR3 consists of 12 residues. Trimming cost V 3 bases and J 5 bases, with 10 bases left between them. Per germline, CDR1 DFQATT and CDR2 SNEGSKA (reference sequence). The CDR3 reads CSARRPPETQYF. The DNA read from the CDR3 is TGCAGTGCTAGGCGCCCACCTGAGACC.

This clone is medium-sized within its sample. The read terminates 3 residues before the CDR3 end, so the remaining end is supplied by the germline J gene. The chain has TRBV20-1 and TRBJ1-6; TRBD1 is a possible D gene (5 bases). The CDR3 length is 15 residues. V was pared by 1 base and J by 0 bases, with 7 bases between. Germline V gene data show CDR1 as DFQATT and CDR2 as SNEGSKA (reference sequence). The sequenced part of the CDR3 DNA is TGCAGTGCTAGAGCTCAGGGCTCCTATAATTCACCC. This gives the protein CSARAQGSYNSP. The full CDR3 is CSARAQGSYNSPLHF.

A few counts support this clone. The missing CDR3 end, 3 residues past where the read stops, is filled in from the germline J gene. The gene calls are TRBV6-2 or TRBV6-3 and TRBJ2-7, with a possible D match to TRBD1 (6 bases). Germline values: CDR1 MNHEY, CDR2 SVGEGT. Deletions cut 6 bases from V and 0 bases from J, with 15 bases between. The CDR3 extends over 15 amino acids. Incomplete CDR3 DNA: TGTGCCAGCAGGGGTTGGGACAAGAGCTCCTACGAG. It specifies CASRGWDKSSYE. The whole CDR3 sequence reads CASRGWDKSSYEQYF.

This clone was seen many times. The read stops 3 residues short of the end of the CDR3; the missing end is completed from the germline J gene. This rearrangement joins TRBV15 to TRBJ1-5; 9 bases line up with TRBD1. V was pared by 1 base and J by 9 bases, with 16 bases of the junction left unmatched. The CDR3 is 18 amino acids. Per germline, CDR1 LNHNV and CDR2 YYDKDF (reference sequence). The CDR3 bases that were read are TGTGCCACCAGCAGAGTTGTCACAGGGGGCGGAAGGGGGACGCCC. Protein: CATSRVVTGGGRGTP. The entire CDR3 protein reads CATSRVVTGGGRGTPQHF.

Notes on this clone: The CDR3 goes on 3 residues after the read ends, and that part is filled in from the germline J gene. The chain joins TRBV19 to TRBJ1-2; D unclear. The CDR3 has 13 residues. V lost 6 bases to trimming and J lost 3 bases, with 11 bases between them. Looked up from germline, CDR1 is LNHDA and CDR2 is SQIVND (reference sequence). CDR3 DNA, as far as it was read: TGTGCCAGTAGCGTGCGGGCCTACTATGGC. Encoded protein: CASSVRAYYG. In full, the CDR3 reads CASSVRAYYGYTF.

This clone came up many times. The read halts 3 residues ahead of the CDR3 end, with the missing end drawn from the germline J gene. The chain recombines TRBV28 with TRBJ1-2; no reliable D call. V dropped 3 bases and J dropped 4 bases, with 15 bases sitting between them. This CDR3 comprises 15 residues. From germline, CDR1 is MDHEN and CDR2 SYDVKM. CDR3 sequence reads: CASSLLVEGLYGYTF. The covered CDR3 bases are TGTGCCAGCAGTTTGTTAGTGGAGGGCCTCTATGGC.

This clone was counted ten times or more. Read data end 3 residues before the CDR3 end; the end is taken from the germline J gene. The chain has TRBV18 and TRBJ2-1, with TRBD2 identical over 16 bases. The CDR3 contains 19 residues. Trimming at V came to 2 bases and at J to 2 bases, leaving 6 bases not matched to a gene. CDR1 KGHSH and CDR2 LQKENI come from the germline V gene. The CDR3 is CASSPMGLAGGPTYNEQFF. CDR3 DNA (partial): TGTGCCAGCTCACCAATGGGACTAGCGGGAGGGCCAACCTACAATGAG. The complete variable domain, with remaining parts taken from reference TRBV18 and TRBJ2-1, reads NAGVMQNPRHLVRRRGQEARLRCSPMKGHSHVYWYRQLPEEGLKFMVYLQKENIIDESGMPKERFSAEFPKEGPSILRIQQVVRGDSAAYFCASSPMGLAGGPTYNEQFFGPGTRLTVL.

The table lists this clone with many counts. The read ends 3 residues early relative to the CDR3; the germline J gene fills the gap. The rearrangement uses TRBV19 and TRBJ1-4, with D possibly TRBD1 on 5 matching bases. The germline CDR1 and CDR2 sequences are LNHDA and SQIVND (reference sequence). There are 17 residues in the CDR3. V lost 3 bases, J lost 1 base, and 15 bases lay in between. CDR3 DNA (partial): TGTGCCAGTAGTATGGGGCAGGGATCGGTAACTAATGAAAAA. Translated: CASSMGQGSVTNEK. The CDR3 as a whole reads CASSMGQGSVTNEKLFF. Drawing the rest from reference TRBV19 and TRBJ1-4, the complete variable domain is DGGITQSPKYLFRKEGQNVTLSCEQNLNHDAMYWYRQDPGQGLRLIYYSQIVNDFQKGDIAEGYSVSREKKESFPLTVTSAQKNPTAFYLCASSMGQGSVTNEKLFFGSGTQLSVL.

This clone has just a few counts. CDR3 in amino acids: CASTLQGLALGTDTQYF. The sequenced CDR3 bases are TGCGCCAGCACACTTCAAGGACTAGCGCTGGGCACAGATACG. The V call is TRBV5-1, the J call TRBJ2-3; the match to TRBD2 covers 9 bases. The read ends 3 residues early relative to the CDR3; the germline J gene fills the gap. Per germline, CDR1 SGHRS and CDR2 YFSETQ. This CDR3 is built from 17 residues. The junction had 12 bases not matched to a gene; V was cut back by 6 bases and J by 1 base.

This clone was picked up many times. The CDR3 end lies 3 residues beyond the end of the read and is filled in from the germline J gene. The rearrangement joins TRBV7-2 to TRBJ2-5; the match to TRBD2 covers 9 bases. This CDR3 is built from 15 residues. Per germline, CDR1 SGHTA and CDR2 FQGNSA. V lost 3 bases, J lost 5 bases, and 7 bases stayed unmatched. The sequenced CDR3 bases are TGTGCCAGCAGCTTGGGGATCAGCGGGAGGGAGACC. Amino acids: CASSLGISGRET. The whole CDR3 reads CASSLGISGRETQYF.

This clone was counted ten times or more. Sequencing ends 3 residues short of the CDR3 end; the germline J gene provides the rest. The genes are TRBV7-2 and TRBJ2-5; 9 bases are shared with TRBD1. This CDR3 region has 15 residues. J lost 5 bases, V lost 1 base, and 5 bases had no gene match. Germline V gives CDR1 SGHTA, CDR2 FQGNSA. The CDR3 is CASSLGGTGRETQYF. CDR3 bases read: TGTGCCAGCAGCTTAGGTGGGACAGGGAGGGAGACC.